Here is one T cell receptor beta chain with its context. Its antigen is still unknown. Base qualities are not recorded, but no much larger clone differs from it by a single base. Positive magnetic bead selection on an AutoMACS was used to isolate CD4+ and CD8+ cells, with flow cytometry used to check purity. Clonal expansions were first screened by flow cytometry with a TCR V beta antibody panel, then characterized by TCRB deep sequencing of sorted CD8+ fractions. Peripheral blood mononuclear cells were obtained using density gradient separation with Ficoll-Paque PLUS. Using Nucleospin Tissue or Tissue XS kits, DNA was extracted from CD4-enriched, CD8-enriched or PBMC samples, with quantification by a Qubit 2.0 fluorometer. Sequencing of TCRB CDR3 was done on genomic DNA with the immunoSEQ assay. Per the source publication's procedure: Patient CD8+ clones larger than 1% were compared against published virus-specific TCRB sequences, and only a few matched. The analyses included only productive TCRB rearrangements. Defining a clone by its unique TCRB CDR3 sequence, the study calculated clonality as a productive clonality index derived from Shannon entropy. Repertoire overlap for a pair of samples was computed from each clone's template counts relative to total templates per sample. V-gene usage from TCRB sequencing and V-gene usage measured by flow cytometry were correlated (Spearman r of around 0.6). What TCRdb holds here is the immuneACCESS table cut down to in-frame rearrangements. Part of the clones is not present; checked against another copy, under half of the missing clones reflect an unresolved V gene, and the others are unexplained. The V and J calls and the clone size are those of that table, but D and trimming were determined from the DNA. This sample holds 15,000 or so clones; approximately 69% were observed only once. The biggest ten clones account for around 28% of the sample.

This sample was included in a study of somatic mutations in cytotoxic T cells in rheumatoid arthritis (dated by TCRdb to 2017 to 2019). Concerning the study at large: Peripheral blood (about 32 ml EDTA) was collected from patients immediately after diagnosis and before any treatment began. Some T-cell populations stained with V beta antibodies were sorted by flow on a FACSAria II or Sony SH800 to nearly 100% purity, with sorted V beta1+ cells additionally subjected to TCRB sequencing. Patients and controls did not essentially differ in median age, which was nearly identical between the groups. In newly diagnosed rheumatoid arthritis without treatment, the study examined if expanded CD8+ T-cell clones harbor somatic mutations, relying on TCRB deep sequencing to characterize clonality. TCRB deep sequencing was performed for about 70 rheumatoid arthritis patients and approximately 20 healthy controls. Beyond this particular receptor, the publication reports: The antigen targets of the expanded CD8+ clones were unknown, and absence from virus-specific databases did not rule out viral specificity. Several identical CD8+ TCRB sequences were found in both blood and synovial fluid, and in about an eighth of the 65 patients the largest CD8+ clone exceeded 20% of CD8+ cells. In patients, CD8+ clonality rose with age (Spearman r ~ 0.46), which was not the case in healthy controls. Rheumatoid arthritis patients and age-matched healthy controls did not significantly differ in CD8+ T-cell clonality. The slight underrepresentation of TRBV07 in patients was not corrected for multiple comparisons.

V sheds 2 bases and J sheds 3 bases, leaving 14 bases between their ends. The germline V gene specifies SNHLY as CDR1 and FYNNEI as CDR2. Its CDR3 holds 16 amino acids, cysteine through phenylalanine. CDR3 DNA only is kept here, 48 bases in frame from base 1. Rearrangement joined TRBV2 to TRBJ2-1; too little of a D gene remains to name it. The TCR comes from an adult with rheumatoid arthritis. The sequenced sample consisted of CD8+ T cells sorted from blood. Here the CDR3 is given as CASSEWGRDLYNEQFF. The bases read TGTGCCAGCAGTGAATGGGGTAGGGATCTCTACAATGAGCAGTTCTTC.